This T cell receptor beta chain was sequenced in a study of T cells in Graves' hyperthyroidism and ophthalmopathy. CDR1 and CDR2 (germline): SGDLS, YYNGEE. The CDR3 is 14 residues long. V lost 1 base and J lost 0, with 8 bases in between. Amplified TCR beta CDR3 regions came from RNA transcripts. Using the HTBI primer set, a first-round RT-PCR was run on the TCR CDR3. Via MiXCR, TCRdb re-called the multiplex PCR reads, giving one row per CDR3 protein. The data contain hundreds of thousands of distinct CDR3 sequences, 14% to 15% of them singletons. The sequencing input was blood. V and J are TRBV9 and TRBJ2-7; TRBD2 is a possible D gene (6 bases). The TCR sequence derives from a man between 18 and 35 years old with Graves' ophthalmopathy. The DNA of the CDR3 is TGTGCCAGCAGCGTAACCGGGAGCTCCTACGAGCAGTACTTC. It is translated as CASSVTGSSYEQYF.